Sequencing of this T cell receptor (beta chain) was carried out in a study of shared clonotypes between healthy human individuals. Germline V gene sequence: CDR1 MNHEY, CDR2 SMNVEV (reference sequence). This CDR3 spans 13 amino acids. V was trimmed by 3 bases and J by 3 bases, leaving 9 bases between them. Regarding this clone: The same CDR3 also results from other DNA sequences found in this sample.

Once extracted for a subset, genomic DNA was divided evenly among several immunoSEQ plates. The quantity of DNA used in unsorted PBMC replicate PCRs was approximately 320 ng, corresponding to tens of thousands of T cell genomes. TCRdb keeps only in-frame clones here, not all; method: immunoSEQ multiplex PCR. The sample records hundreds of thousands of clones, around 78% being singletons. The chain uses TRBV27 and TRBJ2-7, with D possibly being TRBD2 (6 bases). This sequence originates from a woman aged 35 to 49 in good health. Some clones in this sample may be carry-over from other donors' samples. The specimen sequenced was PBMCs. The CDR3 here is CASSFRESYEQYF. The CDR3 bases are TGTGCCAGCAGTTTTCGGGAGAGCTACGAGCAGTACTTC.